This TCR beta chain was observed in a study of lymphopenia after photon versus proton radiotherapy. This clone was counted between two and nine times. What it recognizes is unknown. Produced via immunoSEQ multiplex PCR; TCRdb's table is partial and in-frame only. The table has around 160,000 clones, about 85% seen once. Broader study findings: After the lymphocyte nadir, photon-treated repertoires showed oligoclonal expansion, especially of CD8+ Temra cells. Under photons, naive T cells and diversity fell while effector/memory populations rose.

Trimming removed 3 bases at V and 7 bases at J, with 18 bases between. Germline V gives CDR1 ENHRY, CDR2 SYGVKD. The CDR3 loop spans 15 amino acids. The chain employs TRBV10-3 and TRBJ1-2; the D is unclear. This specimen was peripheral blood, taken from a patient treated with photon-based radiotherapy. The source of this sequence is a middle-aged man with gastric cancer. The CDR3 loop is CAISEIMEGRSGYTF. DNA of the CDR3: TGTGCCATCAGTGAAATTATGGAGGGCCGCTCTGGCTACACCTTC.